This record concerns one TCR beta chain sequence. Its specificity is not known. The data originate from a study of T cell responses to AZD1222 COVID-19 vaccine. Study-level points and caveats: Repertoires were obtained only post-peak T cell response. White British people made up most donors, females outnumbered males, and clonal diversity was possibly underestimated. Seropositive AZD1222 recipients at baseline numbered only five or six.

Clones were read by immunoSEQ multiplex PCR, and TCRdb kept only the in-frame ones, dropping some. This table holds 200,000 or so clones, 87% found once. The CDR3 sequence is 14 residues long. Germline V gene data show CDR1 as LNHDA and CDR2 as SQIVND (reference sequence). V dropped 5 bases and J dropped 7; count of bases not matched to a gene: 9. The rearrangement uses TRBV19 and TRBJ1-2; 8 bases match TRBD1. The sequencing used peripheral blood, collected on day 0 of MenACWY control vaccination. The TCR comes from an adult in good health. In DNA form, the CDR3 reads TGTGCCAGTAGTTTCGACAGGGGCCCCGGTGGCTACACCTTC. This sequence encodes CASSFDRGPGGYTF. The whole variable domain, remainder taken from reference TRBV19 and TRBJ1-2, is DGGITQSPKYLFRKEGQNVTLSCEQNLNHDAMYWYRQDPGQGLRLIYYSQIVNDFQKGDIAEGYSVSREKKESFPLTVTSAQKNPTAFYLCASSFDRGPGGYTFGSGTRLTVV.